These T cell receptor beta chains were read from a single sample in a study of blood T cell repertoires in COVID-19. Generated by immunoSEQ multiplex PCR, the TCRdb table keeps only in-frame clones and is missing some. The data contain around 140,000 clones, 87% of them singletons. Sequencing was done on a sample of peripheral blood. All receptors come from a man in his fifties or sixties with active COVID-19. Each CDR3 is given with its conserved first and last residue. D genes are given only for firm matches. Only part of the rows carry a size: once, few, many, or a class if the clone is expanded.

d_gene	v_gene	len	abundance	j_gene	CDR3nt	CDR3aa
TRBD1	TRBV4-3	15	NA	TRBJ1-4	TGCGCCAGCAGCCTGGACAGGTCTCGAGGGGAAAAACTGTTTTTT	CASSLDRSRGEKLFF
NA	TRBV6-5	14	once	TRBJ1-3	TGTGCCAGCAGTCCATGGGAGTCAGGAAACACCATATATTTT	CASSPWESGNTIYF
NA	TRBV7-9	14	NA	TRBJ1-4	TGTGCCAGCAGCTTAGTGGGGGCCGATGAAAAACTGTTTTTT	CASSLVGADEKLFF
TRBD2	TRBV19	14	NA	TRBJ2-3	TGTGCCAGTAGCAGCGGGGGGGCCGCAGATACGCAGTATTTT	CASSSGGAADTQYF
TRBD1	TRBV19	15	NA	TRBJ2-7	TGTGCCAGTAGTATAAGACAGGGGAGCTCCTACGAGCAGTACTTC	CASSIRQGSSYEQYF
NA	TRBV9	14	NA	TRBJ2-2	TGTGCCAGCAGTGCTTCCTTCGGTACCGGGGAGCTGTTTTTT	CASSASFGTGELFF
NA	TRBV5-4	15	NA	TRBJ2-7	TGTGCCAGCAGCTGGTCGTGGGAGGCATCCTACGAGCAGTACTTC	CASSWSWEASYEQYF
NA	TRBV15	15	NA	TRBJ2-7	TGTGCCACCAGCAGAGGACAGTCTAGCTCCTACGAGCAGTACTTC	CATSRGQSSSYEQYF
NA	TRBV7-2	14	once	TRBJ1-3	TGTGCCAGCAGCTCCTATGATTCTGGAAACACCATATATTTT	CASSSYDSGNTIYF
TRBD2	TRBV27	15	NA	TRBJ2-3	TGTGCCAGCAGGTACCAGCGGGGGGCCAGAGATACGCAGTATTTT	CASRYQRGARDTQYF
NA	TRBV7-9	14	NA	TRBJ2-5	TGTGCCAGCAGCCCAGGGGAGGGAAGGGAGACCCAGTACTTC	CASSPGEGRETQYF
TRBD1	TRBV6-2/TRBV6-3	14	NA	TRBJ1-1	TGTGCCAGCAGTTTCCGGGGCCGGGACAGTGAAGCTTTCTTT	CASSFRGRDSEAFF